The source of this T cell receptor beta chain is a study of blood T cell repertoires in COVID-19. Study-level background: COVID-19 samples, acute and convalescent, were from the United States, Italy and Spain.

Authors' methods: Reference gene primer amplification in the assay estimated nucleated cell counts. Assay: immunoSEQ multiplex PCR; the TCRdb copy retains only in-frame clones and omits some. V and J calls and clone size are as listed in that table; D and trimming were resolved from the DNA. The sample consists of 150,000 to 200,000 clones, 80% to 90% of them appearing once. Adults between about 18 and 89 years of age took part from more than 20 US areas. Symptom resolution, clearance, or two negative PCRs marked donors in Cohort 3 as recovered. This CDR3 is built from 14 residues. Germline lookup yields CDR1 SGHTS and CDR2 YDEGEE. Losses at the gene ends were 0 bases for V and 3 bases for J; bases not matched to a gene: 1.

Sequences were obtained from PBMCs or T cells enriched from blood (not recorded which). The V and J genes are TRBV5-8 and TRBJ2-7, with TRBD1 matching 9 bases. This receptor was taken from a man between 45 and 60 years old who had recovered from COVID-19. The CDR3 bases are TGTGCCAGCAGCTTGGGGGACAGGGTCTACGAGCAGTACTTC. Amino acids: CASSLGDRVYEQYF.